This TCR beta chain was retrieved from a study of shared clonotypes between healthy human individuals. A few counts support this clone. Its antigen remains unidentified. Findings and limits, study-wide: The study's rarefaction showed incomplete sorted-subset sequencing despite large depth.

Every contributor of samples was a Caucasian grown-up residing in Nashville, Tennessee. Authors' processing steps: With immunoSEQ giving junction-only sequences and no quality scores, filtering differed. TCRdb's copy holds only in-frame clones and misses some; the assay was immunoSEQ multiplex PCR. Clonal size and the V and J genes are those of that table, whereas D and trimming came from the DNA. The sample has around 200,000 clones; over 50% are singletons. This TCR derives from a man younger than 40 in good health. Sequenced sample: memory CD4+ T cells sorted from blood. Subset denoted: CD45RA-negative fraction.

The CDR3 DNA reads as TGTGCCAGCAGTGAAAGGACACTTTATCAGCCCCAGCATTTT. It is translated as CASSERTLYQPQHF. J is TRBJ1-5 and V is TRBV2; D is possibly TRBD1 (5 bases). The V and J ends lost 2 bases and 5 bases respectively, with 10 bases between them. Germline loops: CDR1 SNHLY, CDR2 FYNNEI. The CDR3 runs 14 residues.